The 18 T cell receptor beta chains presented below share a single source sample, sequenced in a study of T cell responses to AZD1222 COVID-19 vaccine. Data came from immunoSEQ multiplex PCR; TCRdb stores just in-frame clones and leaves some out. The table lists roughly 80,000 clones, about nine tenths of them singletons. Sample: peripheral blood, taken 28 days after the second AZD1222 dose. These receptors all come from an adult who received the AZD1222 COVID-19 vaccine.

This rearrangement joins TRBV27 to TRBJ1-4; perhaps TRBD1 as D (5 bases). The germline CDR1 and CDR2 sequences are MNHEY and SMNVEV (reference sequence). The CDR3 is 14 residues long. Trimming took off 5 bases at V and 4 bases at J, with 11 bases between the two ends. The CDR3: CASSRGLNNEKLFF. The CDR3 DNA reads as TGTGCCAGCAGTAGGGGACTCAATAATGAAAAACTGTTTTTT. Based on the CDR3 plus reference TRBV27 and TRBJ1-4, the full variable domain is EAQVTQNPRYLITVTGKKLTVTCSQNMNHEYMSWYRQDPGLGLRQIYYSMNVEVTDKGDVPEGYKVSRKEKRNFPLILESPSPNQTSLYFCASSRGLNNEKLFFGSGTQLSVL.

The CDR3 DNA is TGCAGCGTTGAAGATAATGGGGACCGGGATGGCTACACCTTC. This translates into CSVEDNGDRDGYTF. The rearrangement joins TRBV29-1 to TRBJ1-2; tentative D call: TRBD1 (5 bases). Looked up from germline, CDR1 is SQVTM and CDR2 is ANQGSEA. The V end was cut by 0 bases, the J end by 6 bases, with 14 bases between. The CDR3 is 14 residues long.

This clone appeared once. J is TRBJ1-4 and V is TRBV28; D remains unclear. The germline gives CDR1 MDHEN, CDR2 SYDVKM. CDR3 length: 13 residues. V was cut by 5 bases and J by 7 bases, with 11 bases left in between. For the CDR3, the DNA is TGTGCCAGCAGTCTCATCAGTAGTGAAAAACTGTTTTTT. This sequence encodes CASSLISSEKLFF.

The chain has TRBV18 and TRBJ2-1; 9 bases map to TRBD2. Germline V lookup: CDR1 KGHSH, CDR2 LQKENI. V was pared by 2 bases and J by 1 base, with 6 bases of the junction left unmatched. This CDR3 spans 17 amino acids. This CDR3 reads CASSPVPSGESYNEQFF. As DNA, the CDR3 is TGTGCCAGCTCACCAGTTCCTAGCGGGGAATCCTACAATGAGCAGTTCTTC.

The V and J genes are TRBV29-1 and TRBJ2-7; TRBD1 matches at 9 bases. The CDR3 covers 13 residues. With V trimmed by 4 bases and J by 4 bases, 5 bases remained unmatched. Germline CDR1 SQVTM, CDR2 ANQGSEA. The CDR3 protein is CSVARGQGYEQYF. The CDR3 DNA follows: TGCAGCGTTGCTCGCGGACAGGGGTACGAGCAGTACTTC.

This clone was found a few times. The chain uses TRBV7-3 and TRBJ2-3; either TRBD1 or TRBD2 may fit D (6 bases each). From germline, CDR1 is SGHTA and CDR2 FQGTGA. V was shortened by 5 bases and J by 2 bases, with 14 bases between the two germline ends. This CDR3 has 15 residues. CDR3 DNA sequence: TGTGCCAGCAGCCCCCCGGGGGCAACCACAGATACGCAGTATTTT. This codes for CASSPPGATTDTQYF.

The chain couples TRBV7-8 to TRBJ2-1, with D uncertain. CDR3 length: 14 amino acids. Trimming stripped 3 bases from V and 8 bases from J, with 14 bases between. In germline, CDR1 is SGHVS, CDR2 FQNEAQ. The CDR3 nucleotides are TGTGCCAGCAGCTTCGGACCACCGCCCGATGAGCAGTTCTTC. It specifies CASSFGPPPDEQFF.

The chain couples TRBV12-3 or TRBV12-4 to TRBJ1-4; no reliable D call. This CDR3 comprises 11 residues. V lost 6 bases to trimming and J lost 4 bases, with 3 bases between them. In nucleotides, the CDR3 is TGTGCCAGCAGGTATAATGAAAAACTGTTTTTT. It encodes CASRYNEKLFF.

This chain links TRBV12-3 or TRBV12-4 with TRBJ2-7; D is unclear. V was cut by 3 bases and J by 4 bases, with 10 bases left in between. This CDR3 has 13 residues. This chain's CDR3 is CASSFSGSYEQYF. The CDR3, as DNA: TGTGCCAGCAGTTTCTCAGGTAGTTACGAGCAGTACTTC.

The chain carries TRBV4-3 and TRBJ1-2; weak D call: TRBD1 (5 bases). The CDR3 loop spans 14 amino acids. V was pared by 0 bases and J by 7 bases, with 12 bases between. Per the germline V gene, CDR1 is LGHNA and CDR2 is YSLEER. The CDR3 loop is CASSQDPQVAGYTF. In DNA, the CDR3 is TGCGCCAGCAGCCAAGATCCACAGGTTGCTGGCTACACCTTC.

The V and J genes are TRBV30 and TRBJ1-2; no clear D gene. Germline V gene lookup returns CDR1 GTSNPN and CDR2 SVGIG (reference sequence). The CDR3 runs to 13 residues. Trimming shortened V by 0 bases and J by 2 bases, and 7 bases separated the two germline ends. CDR3 sequence (DNA): TGTGCCTGGAGTGTAGATGAGAACTATGGCTACACCTTC. Protein: CAWSVDENYGYTF.

The V and J genes are TRBV5-4 and TRBJ1-1, with 7 bases fitting TRBD1. The CDR3 totals 14 residues. V lost 4 bases, J lost 4 bases, and 7 bases stayed unmatched. The germline V gene has CDR1 SGHNT and CDR2 YYREEE (reference sequence). CDR3 coding DNA: TGTGCCAGCAGCGGACAGGTCCTGGGCACTGAAGCTTTCTTT. This translates into CASSGQVLGTEAFF. The full variable domain, with the rest looked up from reference TRBV5-4 and TRBJ1-1, is ETGVTQSPTHLIKTRGQQVTLRCSSQSGHNTVSWYQQALGQGPQFIFQYYREEENGRGNFPPRFSGLQFPNYSSELNVNALELDDSALYLCASSGQVLGTEAFFGQGTRLTVV.

This chain joins TRBV7-8 and TRBJ1-3; no definite D call. Germline lookup yields CDR1 SGHVS and CDR2 FQNEAQ. The CDR3 runs to 14 residues. Trimming removed 1 base at V and 2 bases at J, with 6 bases between. The CDR3 sequence is CASSLGGAGNTIYF. In DNA, the CDR3 is TGTGCCAGCAGCTTAGGTGGGGCTGGAAACACCATATATTTT.

The chain recombines TRBV5-1 with TRBJ2-7; the match to TRBD1 covers 10 bases. Germline CDR1 and CDR2: SGHRS and YFSETQ. The length of the CDR3 is 18 residues. With 4 bases clipped from V and 0 bases from J, the junction kept 13 bases outside the gene matches. The chain's CDR3 is CASSPGQGIAWGSYEQYF. Written as DNA, the CDR3 is TGCGCCAGCAGCCCGGGACAGGGGATTGCGTGGGGCTCCTACGAGCAGTACTTC.

The gene calls are TRBV28 and TRBJ1-3; D is unresolved. CDR1 and CDR2 from the germline V gene are MDHEN and SYDVKM. This CDR3 is built from 16 residues. Trimming took 1 base from V and 0 from J, leaving 10 bases between them. The CDR3 loop is CASSLSGLLSGNTIYF. As DNA, the CDR3 is TGTGCCAGCAGTTTATCGGGCCTGCTCTCTGGAAACACCATATATTTT.

The chain links TRBV4-2 to TRBJ1-5; TRBD1 might be the D (5 bases). The CDR3 length is 16 residues. Trimming pared 3 bases from V and 7 bases from J, leaving 19 bases between. CDR1 LGHNA and CDR2 YNFKEQ come from the germline V gene. Here the CDR3 reads CASSQTLRGEGQPQHF. The CDR3, as DNA: TGTGCCAGCAGCCAGACCTTAAGGGGCGAGGGGCAGCCCCAGCATTTT.

This clone was seen just once. The rearrangement joins TRBV25-1 to TRBJ2-7, with D unresolved. V lost 4 bases and J lost 3, with 4 bases in between. Germline V gene data show CDR1 as MGHDK and CDR2 as SYGVNS. The CDR3 contains 11 residues. DNA for the CDR3: TGTGCCAGCAGTGCTTTCTACGAGCAGTACTTC. This gives the protein CASSAFYEQYF.

V usage is TRBV7-3 and J usage is TRBJ2-3; 13 nucleotides agree with TRBD2. Trimming at V came to 5 bases and at J to 6 bases, leaving 11 bases not matched to a gene. CDR3 length: 17 residues. Germline CDR1 reads SGHTA; CDR2 reads FQGTGA. The CDR3 DNA is TGTGCCAGCAGCCCTCGGACTAGCGGGAGAAAAAGGGATACGCAGTATTTT. It codes for CASSPRTSGRKRDTQYF.